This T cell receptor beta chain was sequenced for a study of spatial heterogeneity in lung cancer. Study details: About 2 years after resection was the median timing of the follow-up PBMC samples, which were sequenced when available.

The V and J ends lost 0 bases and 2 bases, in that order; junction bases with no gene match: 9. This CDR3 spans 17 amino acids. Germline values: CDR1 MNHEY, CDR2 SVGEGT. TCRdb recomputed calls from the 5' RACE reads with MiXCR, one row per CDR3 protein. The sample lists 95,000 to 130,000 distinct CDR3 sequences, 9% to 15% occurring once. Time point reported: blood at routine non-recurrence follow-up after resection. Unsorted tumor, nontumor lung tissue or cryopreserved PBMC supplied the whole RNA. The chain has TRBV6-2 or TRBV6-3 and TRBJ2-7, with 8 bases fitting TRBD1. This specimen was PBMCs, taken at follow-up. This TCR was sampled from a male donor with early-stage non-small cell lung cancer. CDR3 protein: CASSYSGRTGSTYEQYF. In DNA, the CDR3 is TGTGCCAGCAGTTACTCGGGGAGGACAGGGAGTACCTACGAGCAGTACTTC.